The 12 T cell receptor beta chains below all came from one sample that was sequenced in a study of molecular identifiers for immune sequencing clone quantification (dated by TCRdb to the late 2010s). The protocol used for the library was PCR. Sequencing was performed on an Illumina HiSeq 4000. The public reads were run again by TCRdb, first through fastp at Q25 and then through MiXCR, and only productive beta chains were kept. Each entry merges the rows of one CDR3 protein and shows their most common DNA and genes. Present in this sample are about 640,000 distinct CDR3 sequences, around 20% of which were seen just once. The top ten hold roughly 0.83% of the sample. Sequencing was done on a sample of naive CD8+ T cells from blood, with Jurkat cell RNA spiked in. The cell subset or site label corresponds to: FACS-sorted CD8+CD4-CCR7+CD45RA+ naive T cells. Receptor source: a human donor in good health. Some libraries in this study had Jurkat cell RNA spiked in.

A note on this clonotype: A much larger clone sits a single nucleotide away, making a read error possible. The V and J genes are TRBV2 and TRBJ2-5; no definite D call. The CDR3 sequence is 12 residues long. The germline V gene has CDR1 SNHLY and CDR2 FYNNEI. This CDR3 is CASRPIQETRYF. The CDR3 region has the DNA TGTGCCAGCCGACCGATACAAGAGACCCGGTACTTC. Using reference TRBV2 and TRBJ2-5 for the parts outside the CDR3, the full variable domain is EPEVTQTPSHQVTQMGQEVILRCVPISNHLYFYWYRQILGQKVEFLVSFYNNEISEKSEIFDDQFSVERPDGSNFTLKIRSTKLEDSAMYFCASRPIQETRYFGPGTRLLVL.

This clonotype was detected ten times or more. Written as DNA, the CDR3 is TGTGCCAGCGCCGGGGAAAACGAGCAGTACTTC. This encodes CASAGENEQYF. This chain links TRBV7-9 with TRBJ2-7; TRBD2 is a possible D gene (5 bases). Germline V gene sequence: CDR1 SEHNR, CDR2 FQNEAQ (reference sequence). V was clipped by 8 bases and J by 5 bases, with 10 bases between them. This CDR3 region has 11 residues.

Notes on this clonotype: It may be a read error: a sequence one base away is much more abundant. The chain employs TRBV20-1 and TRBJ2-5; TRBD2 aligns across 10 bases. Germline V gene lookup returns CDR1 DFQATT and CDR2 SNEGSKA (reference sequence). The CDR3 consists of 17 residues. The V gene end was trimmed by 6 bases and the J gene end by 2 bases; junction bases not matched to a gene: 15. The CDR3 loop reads CSALNPPTSGVQETQYF. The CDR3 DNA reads TGCAGTGCACTAAACCCTCCTACTAGCGGGGTACAAGAGACCCAGTACTTC.

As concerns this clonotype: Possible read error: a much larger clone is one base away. In DNA, the CDR3 is TGTGCCAGCAGTTACTCTTCGGGGGATTCGAGCTCACCCCTCCACTTT. Its protein is CASSYSSGDSSSPLHF. The chain links TRBV6-5 to TRBJ1-6; the D gene is possibly TRBD1 (5 bases). The CDR3 runs 16 residues. V was clipped by 0 bases and J by 10 bases, with 16 bases between them. The germline V gene has CDR1 MNHEY and CDR2 SVGAGI.

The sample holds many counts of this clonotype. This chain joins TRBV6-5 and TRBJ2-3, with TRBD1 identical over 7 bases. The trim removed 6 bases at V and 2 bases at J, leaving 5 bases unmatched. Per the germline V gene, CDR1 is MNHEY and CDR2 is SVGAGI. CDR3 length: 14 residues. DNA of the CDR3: TGTGCCAGCAGAACGGGACAGTCCACAGATACGCAGTATTTT. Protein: CASRTGQSTDTQYF.

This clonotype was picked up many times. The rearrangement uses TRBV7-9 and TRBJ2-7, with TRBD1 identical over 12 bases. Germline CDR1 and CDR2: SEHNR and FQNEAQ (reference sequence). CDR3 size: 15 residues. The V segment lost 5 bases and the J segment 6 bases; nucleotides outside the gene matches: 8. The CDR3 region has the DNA TGTGCCAGCAGCAGTAACCGGGACAGGGGGCTCGAGCAGTACTTC. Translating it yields CASSSNRDRGLEQYF. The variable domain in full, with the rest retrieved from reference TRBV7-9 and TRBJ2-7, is DTGVSQNPRHKITKRGQNVTFRCDPISEHNRLYWYRQTLGQGPEFLTYFQNEAQLEKSRLLSDRFSAERPKGSFSTLEIQRTEQGDSAMYLCASSSNRDRGLEQYFGPGTRLTVT.

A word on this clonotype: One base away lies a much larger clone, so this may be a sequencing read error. CDR3 region: CAGSYSSLAAPDTQYF. CDR3 in DNA: TGTGCCGGCAGTTACTCGTCCCTAGCCGCCCCGGATACGCAGTATTTT. The chain has TRBV6-5 and TRBJ2-3; a weak D match, TRBD2 (5 bases). The CDR3 has 16 residues. Germline V gene data show CDR1 as MNHEY and CDR2 as SVGAGI.

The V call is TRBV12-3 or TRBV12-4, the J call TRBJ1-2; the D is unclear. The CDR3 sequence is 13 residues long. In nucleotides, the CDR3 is TGTGCTATTAGACGGCCGCCTAACTATGGCTACACCTTC. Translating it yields CAIRRPPNYGYTF.

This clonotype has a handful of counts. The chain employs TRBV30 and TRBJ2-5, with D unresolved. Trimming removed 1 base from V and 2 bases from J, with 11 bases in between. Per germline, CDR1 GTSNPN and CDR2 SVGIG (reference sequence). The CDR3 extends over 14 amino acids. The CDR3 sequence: CAWSADFGQETQYF. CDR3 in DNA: TGTGCCTGGAGTGCAGACTTTGGGCAAGAGACCCAGTACTTC.

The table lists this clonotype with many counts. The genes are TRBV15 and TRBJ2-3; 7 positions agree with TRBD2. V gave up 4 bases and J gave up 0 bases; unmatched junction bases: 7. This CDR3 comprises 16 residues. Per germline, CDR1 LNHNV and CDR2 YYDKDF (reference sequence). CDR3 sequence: CATSIKRGSSTDTQYF. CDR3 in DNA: TGTGCCACCAGCATCAAGCGGGGATCTAGCACAGATACGCAGTATTTT.

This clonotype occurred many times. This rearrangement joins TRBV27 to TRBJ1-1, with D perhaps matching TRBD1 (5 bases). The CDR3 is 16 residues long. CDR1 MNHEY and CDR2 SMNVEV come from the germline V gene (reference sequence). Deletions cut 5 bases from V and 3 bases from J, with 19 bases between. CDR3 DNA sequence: TGTGCCAGCAGTCTTATATTCCCCGGGGGAGACACTGAAGCTTTCTTT. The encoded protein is CASSLIFPGGDTEAFF.

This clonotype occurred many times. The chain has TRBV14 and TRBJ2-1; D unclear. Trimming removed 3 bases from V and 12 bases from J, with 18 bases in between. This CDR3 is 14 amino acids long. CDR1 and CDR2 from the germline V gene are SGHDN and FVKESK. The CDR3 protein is CASSHTDKVFRQFF. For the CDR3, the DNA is TGTGCCAGCAGCCACACAGACAAGGTCTTCAGGCAGTTCTTC.